The source of this TCR beta chain is a study of blood T cell repertoires in COVID-19. About the study: In each case, the material was cDNA or gDNA derived from T cells, B-cell-depleted T cells, or PBMCs.

Per the original methods: Amplifying reference gene primers gave estimates of nucleated cell counts. Here immunoSEQ multiplex PCR was the method, and the copy in TCRdb shows in-frame clones only, minus some. The D gene and trimming were derived from the DNA, and the V and J assignments and clone size from that table. The sample comprises about 280,000 clones, 88% of which are singletons, and 9.4% rests with the top ten. The CDR3 totals 13 residues. V shed 4 bases, J shed 8 bases, and the junction held 4 bases outside the gene matches. From germline, CDR1 is KGHSH and CDR2 LQKENI. The J gene is TRBJ2-1, the V gene TRBV18, with TRBD1 identical over 8 bases. This receptor was identified in a young man with active or convalescent COVID-19. Input material: peripheral blood. The CDR3 DNA is TGTGCCAGCTCACTGGGACAGGAGCATGAGCAGTTCTTC. Protein product: CASSLGQEHEQFF.